These 17 T cell receptor beta chains share one sample of origin, sequenced in a study of T-cell reconstitution after alpha-beta-depleted transplantation in children. For TCRbeta, the library was prepared with unique molecular identifiers. TCRdb independently ran MiXCR on the PCR reads; one entry per CDR3 protein. This sample has some 200,000 distinct CDR3 sequences, with roughly 8.1% found just once. Sequencing was performed on PBMCs, mostly from graft donor cells, taken 360 days after TCRalphabeta/CD19-depleted stem cell transplant. Receptors originate from a male patient under 10 years old who had a stem cell transplant for acute myeloid leukemia, so the T cells may come from the graft donor.

The rearrangement links TRBV5-1 to TRBJ1-4; D perhaps matches TRBD1 (5 bases). Trimming shortened V by 5 bases and J by 0 bases, and 14 bases separated the two germline ends. CDR3 length equals 16 residues. Per the germline V gene, CDR1 is SGHRS and CDR2 is YFSETQ. The DNA for the CDR3 is TGCGCCAGCAGGCCGGGACTCCAAGCAACTAATGAAAAACTGTTTTTT. Protein sequence: CASRPGLQATNEKLFF.

This clonotype has only a few counts. The rearrangement links TRBV20-1 to TRBJ2-1; 9 bases line up with TRBD2. This CDR3 has 12 amino acids. Per the germline V gene, CDR1 is DFQATT and CDR2 is SNEGSKA (reference sequence). CDR3 protein: CTVGTSLNEQFF. In nucleotides, the CDR3 is TGCACCGTGGGGACTAGCCTCAATGAGCAGTTCTTC.

This clonotype was detected ten times or more. The chain uses TRBV3-1 and TRBJ2-5; no definite D call. Germline CDR1 reads LGHDT; CDR2 reads YNNKEL (reference sequence). With 2 bases removed from V and 1 base from J, the gap between germline ends came to 8 bases. The length of the CDR3 is 14 residues. This CDR3 is CASSQSQIQETQYF. CDR3 coding DNA: TGTGCCAGCAGCCAATCACAGATCCAAGAGACCCAGTACTTC.

This clonotype was detected ten times or more. The chain couples TRBV7-9 to TRBJ1-4, with D possibly being TRBD1 (5 bases). Germline V gene data show CDR1 as SEHNR and CDR2 as FQNEAQ (reference sequence). The CDR3 has 14 residues. Trimming removed 5 bases from V and 8 bases from J, with 15 bases in between. Here the CDR3 DNA reads TGTGCCAGCAGCATTGGGCAGGGCGGCGAAAAACTGTTTTTT. Amino acid sequence: CASSIGQGGEKLFF. Full variable domain (remainder filled in from reference TRBV7-9 and TRBJ1-4): DTGVSQNPRHKITKRGQNVTFRCDPISEHNRLYWYRQTLGQGPEFLTYFQNEAQLEKSRLLSDRFSAERPKGSFSTLEIQRTEQGDSAMYLCASSIGQGGEKLFFGSGTQLSVL.

V and J are TRBV7-9 and TRBJ1-1, with D tentatively TRBD1 (6 bases). This CDR3 is built from 14 residues. Trimming removed 5 bases at V and 1 base at J, with 11 bases between. Germline V gives CDR1 SEHNR, CDR2 FQNEAQ (reference sequence). Written as DNA, the CDR3 is TGTGCCAGCAGCCAACAGGGCTCGAACACTGAAGCTTTCTTT. This gives the protein CASSQQGSNTEAFF.

This clonotype appeared a few times. This chain links TRBV6-2 or TRBV6-3 with TRBJ2-1; maybe TRBD1 (6 bases). Germline CDR1 reads MNHEY; CDR2 reads SVGEGT. The CDR3 has 17 amino acids. V gave up 8 bases and J gave up 6 bases, with 26 bases separating them. The CDR3: CASVKGGESPFVNEQFF. Written as DNA, the CDR3 is TGTGCCAGCGTCAAAGGGGGAGAAAGTCCCTTTGTCAATGAGCAGTTCTTC.

This clonotype was counted between two and nine times. V is TRBV5-4 and J is TRBJ1-3; 10 nucleotides agree with TRBD1. The germline V gene has CDR1 SGHNT and CDR2 YYREEE (reference sequence). This CDR3 is built from 17 residues. V was clipped by 4 bases and J by 3 bases; unmatched bases: 10. CDR3 loop: CASSPGGGTGVGNTIYF. Written as DNA, the CDR3 is TGTGCCAGCAGCCCGGGAGGAGGGACAGGGGTTGGAAACACCATATATTTT.

This clonotype was counted many times. V usage is TRBV4-2 and J usage is TRBJ2-7; possible D gene TRBD2, 6 bases. V was cut by 0 bases and J by 1 base, with 10 bases left in between. Germline-derived CDR1 and CDR2 are LGHNA and YNFKEQ. The CDR3 is 15 amino acids. This CDR3 is CASSQDGLPSYEQYF. DNA of the CDR3: TGTGCCAGCAGCCAAGACGGACTACCTTCCTACGAGCAGTACTTC.

This clonotype was seen repeatedly, ten times or more. The chain recombines TRBV7-3 with TRBJ1-1; D ambiguous. V lost 4 bases, J lost 4 bases, and 10 bases lay in between. The germline gives CDR1 SGHTA, CDR2 FQGTGA. The CDR3 is 13 amino acids. The CDR3 DNA is TGTGCCAGCAGCTACGGACTGCGCACTGAAGCTTTCTTT. It translates to CASSYGLRTEAFF.

This clonotype was counted at least ten times. The chain uses TRBV4-3 and TRBJ1-5, with 10 bases matching TRBD1. V lost 1 base, J lost 9 bases, and 6 bases stayed unmatched. The CDR3 consists of 15 residues. Germline V lookup: CDR1 LGHNA, CDR2 YSLEER. This chain's CDR3 is CASSQAGTGAWPQHF. As DNA, the CDR3 is TGCGCCAGCAGCCAAGCAGGGACAGGGGCATGGCCCCAGCATTTT.

The gene calls are TRBV29-1 and TRBJ1-4, with TRBD1 as a possible D gene (6 bases). Germline CDR1 reads SQVTM; CDR2 reads ANQGSEA. The V gene lost 6 bases and the J gene lost 3 bases, with 14 bases spanning the gap. The CDR3 has 14 amino acids. The CDR3 here is CSVRAGVPNEKLFF. The CDR3 nucleotides are TGCAGCGTCCGGGCAGGGGTTCCTAATGAAAAACTGTTTTTT.

This clonotype was seen many times. This CDR3 is CASSGQRRYNEQFF. CDR3 nucleotides: TGTGCCAGCAGTGGGCAAAGACGATACAATGAGCAGTTCTTC. V usage is TRBV25-1 and J usage is TRBJ2-1; no firm D call. Germline V CDR1 and CDR2: MGHDK, SYGVNS. Trimming cost V 4 bases and J 4 bases, with 11 bases left between them. This CDR3 contains 14 residues.

This clonotype was seen at least ten times. This chain links TRBV12-3 or TRBV12-4 with TRBJ2-7, with unresolved D. The CDR3 length is 11 residues. Trimming left V 7 bases short and J 4 bases short, with 8 bases between. As DNA, the CDR3 is TGTGCCAGCACGGACCTGTACGAGCAGTACTTC. Translating gives CASTDLYEQYF.

This clonotype was counted at least ten times. The CDR3, as DNA: TGCAGCGTTGAAACCGGGACTAGCGGGAGAGACTACGAGCAGTACTTC. Translation: CSVETGTSGRDYEQYF. The V call is TRBV29-1, the J call TRBJ2-7; TRBD2 aligns across 14 bases. Germline-derived CDR1 and CDR2 are SQVTM and ANQGSEA. V lost 2 bases, J lost 3 bases, and 6 bases stayed unmatched. The CDR3 totals 16 residues.

This rearrangement joins TRBV20-1 to TRBJ2-1; D perhaps matches TRBD2 (6 bases). Germline loops: CDR1 DFQATT, CDR2 SNEGSKA (reference sequence). The CDR3 extends over 15 amino acids. Trimming took off 5 bases at V and 0 bases at J, with 14 bases between the two ends. The CDR3, as DNA: TGCAGTGCTCCGGGGGACTTAGGCTCCTACAATGAGCAGTTCTTC. Its protein is CSAPGDLGSYNEQFF.

The rearrangement links TRBV7-2 to TRBJ2-7, with 9 bases matching TRBD1. Unmatched junction bases numbered 6, after V lost 6 bases and J lost 9 bases. Germline loops: CDR1 SGHTA, CDR2 FQGNSA. CDR3 length: 12 residues. Written as DNA, the CDR3 is TGTGCCAGCAGTCCAGACAGGGGGGGGCAGTACTTC. Its translation is CASSPDRGGQYF.

This clonotype was counted ten times or more. The V call is TRBV20-1, the J call TRBJ2-7; 9 nucleotides line up with TRBD1. The germline CDR1 and CDR2 sequences are DFQATT and SNEGSKA (reference sequence). CDR3 size: 13 residues. The V gene end was trimmed by 5 bases and the J gene end by 3 bases; junction bases not matched to a gene: 5. CDR3 bases: TGCAGTGCTCCCCGGGACAGGGACTACGAGCAGTACTTC. Translating gives CSAPRDRDYEQYF.